This TCR beta chain stems from a study of beta chain features in type 1 diabetes. Study findings and constraints: A greater similarity of naive, central memory and Treg TCRB repertoires was seen among patients than among healthy donors.

Per the germline V gene, CDR1 is DFQATT and CDR2 is SNEGSKA (reference sequence). Trimming left V 0 bases short and J 14 bases short, with 8 bases between. This CDR3 is 10 amino acids long. Every donor had blood drawn once into heparin, roughly 110 mL on average. Via CD45RO/CCR7/CD25/CD127/CD95/CD27, cells of the CD4+ naive, central memory, regulatory and stem cell-like memory subsets were sorted. Populations isolated by sorting all had purity greater than 95%. This clone has more than one count but fewer than ten. Antigen unknown. Sequencing targeted expressed TCRB transcripts, as all isolated RNA had been reverse transcribed. Assay used: immunoSEQ multiplex PCR; TCRdb lists only in-frame clones, some missing. The sample comprises around 350,000 clones, roughly 12% of which are singletons, and 0.017% rests with the top ten.

The receptor was isolated from a man in his late teens or twenties in good health. Sample: naive CD4+ T cells from blood. The gene calls are TRBV20-1 and TRBJ2-1; D unresolved. This CDR3 is CSARDELKFF. The CDR3 DNA sequence: TGCAGTGCTAGAGATGAGCTGAAGTTCTTC.